These 15 T cell receptor beta chains share one sample of origin, sequenced in a study of blood T cells in healthy people across ages. Then a second PCR, running about 7 to 11 cycles, was carried out with a sample-barcoded 5' primer and a J-beta primer mix. MiXCR was run by TCRdb on the 5' RACE reads, yielding one entry per CDR3 protein. Here the sample spans around 1,000,000 distinct CDR3 sequences, approximately 25% being singletons. These data also formed part of another study, on T cells of mothers and their children.

Source material: blood. Receptors were obtained from a girl aged 2-10 years in good health.

The chain carries TRBV6-5 and TRBJ2-1, with TRBD2 matching 13 bases. The ends lost 7 bases at V and 8 bases at J; junction bases unmatched: 5. This CDR3 is built from 14 residues. Germline values: CDR1 MNHEY, CDR2 SVGAGI. CDR3 amino acids: CASKLAGGEYEQFF. The CDR3 nucleotides are TGTGCCAGCAAACTAGCGGGGGGGGAGTATGAGCAGTTCTTC.

The chain is built from TRBV7-2 and TRBJ2-7, with D possibly matching TRBD1 (5 bases). Germline loops: CDR1 SGHTA, CDR2 FQGNSA. V was shortened by 2 bases and J by 0 bases, with 11 bases between the two germline ends. The CDR3 loop spans 15 amino acids. The DNA for the CDR3 is TGTGCCAGCAGCTTACAGGGTTCACTCTCCTACGAGCAGTACTTC. Its translation: CASSLQGSLSYEQYF.

This clonotype was counted a single time. The chain couples TRBV3-1 to TRBJ1-2, with D uncertain. Trimming shortened V by 2 bases and J by 4 bases, and 17 bases separated the two germline ends. The length of the CDR3 is 16 residues. CDR1 and CDR2 (germline): LGHDT, YNNKEL (reference sequence). CDR3 nucleotide sequence: TGTGCCAGCAGCCAATCTCGACCCCAACGCTCCTATGGCTACACCTTC. Its translation: CASSQSRPQRSYGYTF.

The rearrangement links TRBV13 to TRBJ1-1; maybe TRBD1 (5 bases). This CDR3 has 14 amino acids. Between the trimmed V and J ends, which lost 1 base and 5 bases, there was a span of 11 bases. Germline V gene sequence: CDR1 PRHDT, CDR2 FYEKMQ (reference sequence). The CDR3 sequence is CASSLVQGETEAFF. Here the CDR3 DNA reads TGTGCCAGCAGCTTAGTGCAGGGAGAGACTGAAGCTTTCTTT.

This chain uses TRBV20-1 with TRBJ2-1; D unresolved. V lost 3 bases to trimming and J lost 6 bases, with 18 bases between them. Germline V CDR1 and CDR2: DFQATT, SNEGSKA (reference sequence). The CDR3 covers 15 residues. CDR3 sequence: CSASRITRHLNEQFF. CDR3 coding DNA: TGCAGTGCTAGCCGAATCACCCGACACCTCAATGAGCAGTTCTTC.

V usage is TRBV7-2 and J usage is TRBJ2-3; possibly TRBD2 for D (6 bases). Germline CDR1 and CDR2: SGHTA and FQGNSA. V was shortened by 7 bases and J by 1 base, with 12 bases between the two germline ends. This CDR3 is built from 14 residues. The CDR3 loop is CASIRGMGTDTQYF. CDR3 nucleotides: TGTGCCAGCATCCGGGGGATGGGCACAGATACGCAGTATTTT.

There are a few counts of this clonotype. The rearrangement joins TRBV4-3 to TRBJ2-1; D is unresolved. The J call could be wrong; TRBJ2-7 is a better fit for the DNA end. The CDR3 extends over 14 amino acids. Germline V lookup: CDR1 LGHNA, CDR2 YSLEER. CDR3 bases: TGCGCCAGCAGCCCTGAACACAGAGGCGACGAGCAGTACTTC. Protein: CASSPEHRGDEQYF.

This clonotype was detected a few times. V gene TRBV28 combines with J gene TRBJ2-5, with a weak D call TRBD1 (6 bases). Trimming pared 7 bases from V and 1 base from J, leaving 22 bases between. The CDR3 has 17 residues. Germline CDR1 MDHEN, CDR2 SYDVKM. The CDR3 sequence: CASIPNWTESGQETQYF. The CDR3 nucleotides read TGTGCCAGCATTCCAAATTGGACAGAATCCGGCCAAGAGACCCAGTACTTC. Combining the CDR3 with reference TRBV28 and TRBJ2-5 gives the whole variable domain DVKVTQSSRYLVKRTGEKVFLECVQDMDHENMFWYRQDPGLGLRLIYFSYDVKMKEKGDIPEGYSVSREKKERFSLILESASTNQTSMYLCASIPNWTESGQETQYFGPGTRLLVL.

The sample holds a few counts of this clonotype. V gene TRBV29-1 combines with J gene TRBJ1-1; 9 bases agree with TRBD1. Germline CDR1 SQVTM, CDR2 ANQGSEA. The CDR3 extends over 14 amino acids. The ends lost 6 bases at V and 3 bases at J; junction bases unmatched: 8. DNA for the CDR3: TGCAGCGTGATTGCGACAGGGGGATACACTGAAGCTTTCTTT. It translates to CSVIATGGYTEAFF.

This clonotype was seen repeatedly, ten times or more. CDR3 in DNA: TGCGCCAGCAGCTTGGGAGGTAGCGGGGGGCCGCTCACAGATACGCAGTATTTT. This encodes CASSLGGSGGPLTDTQYF. V is TRBV5-1 and J is TRBJ2-3; 10 bases are a match to TRBD2. CDR3 length equals 18 residues. J gave up 2 bases and V 0 bases, and 9 bases lay outside the gene matches. Germline lookup yields CDR1 SGHRS and CDR2 YFSETQ.

V is TRBV4-1 and J is TRBJ1-4; D ambiguous. Germline loops: CDR1 MGHRA, CDR2 YSYEKL. Trimming took off 1 base at V and 8 bases at J, with 8 bases between the two ends. This CDR3 spans 13 amino acids. The CDR3 loop is CASSQGNLEKLFF. The CDR3, as DNA: TGCGCCAGCAGCCAAGGGAATTTGGAAAAACTGTTTTTT.

As for this clonotype: The junction and the germline gene differ at one end; a read error may be behind it. V gene TRBV7-2 combines with J gene TRBJ2-5; a possible D gene is TRBD2 (7 bases). The CDR3 is made up of 15 amino acids. Germline V gives CDR1 SGHTA, CDR2 FQGNSA. The CDR3 coding sequence is TGTGCCAGCAGCAATGCCGGAGGGGGGGAAGAGGCCCAGTACTTC. Encoded protein: CASSNAGGGEEAQYF.

V and J are TRBV7-8 and TRBJ2-4; D gene ambiguous. Trimming took 4 bases from V and 0 from J, leaving 10 bases between them. Germline V CDR1 and CDR2: SGHVS, FQNEAQ. This CDR3 is built from 15 residues. For the CDR3, the DNA is TGTGCCAGCAGCTCTACCCGGCTAGCCAAAAACATTCAGTACTTC. This translates into CASSSTRLAKNIQYF. Full variable domain (outside the CDR3, taken from reference TRBV7-8 and TRBJ2-4): GAGVSQSPRYKVAKRGQDVALRCDPISGHVSLFWYQQALGQGPEFLTYFQNEAQLDKSGLPSDRFFAERPEGSVSTLKIQRTQQEDSAVYLCASSSTRLAKNIQYFGAGTRLSVL.

This clonotype was observed a few times. V and J are TRBV2 and TRBJ2-5; no reliable D call. Trimming left V 6 bases short and J 3 bases short, with 8 bases between. The CDR3 is 12 residues long. Germline-derived CDR1 and CDR2 are SNHLY and FYNNEI. Here the CDR3 reads CASRFAKETQYF. The CDR3 nucleotides read TGTGCCAGCAGGTTTGCGAAAGAGACCCAGTACTTC. The full variable domain, with the rest looked up from reference TRBV2 and TRBJ2-5, is EPEVTQTPSHQVTQMGQEVILRCVPISNHLYFYWYRQILGQKVEFLVSFYNNEISEKSEIFDDQFSVERPDGSNFTLKIRSTKLEDSAMYFCASRFAKETQYFGPGTRLLVL.

The chain uses TRBV19 and TRBJ1-2; possibly TRBD1 for D (6 bases). CDR1 and CDR2 (germline): LNHDA, SQIVND (reference sequence). V lost 7 bases, J lost 2 bases, and 11 bases lay in between. The CDR3 extends over 13 amino acids. This CDR3 is CASTVTGNYGYTF. The DNA for the CDR3 is TGTGCCAGTACGGTAACAGGGAACTATGGCTACACCTTC.